A selection of T cell receptor beta chains follows, all from one sample in a study of OX40 agonist ivuxolimab in advanced cancers. The repertoire was sequenced with immunoSEQ multiplex PCR; TCRdb's copy has only in-frame clones and lacks some. The sample has 15,000 to 16,000 clones; about 81% are singletons. The specimen was CD4+ or CD8+ T cells sorted from blood, collected in a trial of the OX40 agonist ivuxolimab. The origin of the receptors is an adult with an advanced solid tumor such as melanoma, head and neck, liver or kidney cancer. CDR3s include the opening cysteine and the closing phenylalanine or tryptophan. The D gene is left open where the match is weak. A clone size is listed for some rows: how often the clone was seen (once, few, many), or a class if it is expanded.

>TRBJ2-1|TRBV6-4|.|.
CASSVGSGPYNEQFF
TGTGCCAGCAGTGTAGGGAGCGGGCCATACAATGAGCAGTTCTTC
>TRBJ1-6|TRBV28|.|.
CASAGRVSNSPLHF
TGTGCCAGCGCAGGGCGGGTGTCTAATTCACCCCTCCACTTT
>TRBJ1-1|TRBV11-2|.|.
CASSLEGDTEAFF
TGTGCCAGCAGCTTAGAGGGGGACACTGAAGCTTTCTTT
>TRBJ2-7|TRBV9|.|.
CASSVSGELYEQYF
TGTGCCAGCAGCGTTTCGGGGGAACTCTACGAGCAGTACTTC
>TRBJ2-3|TRBV25-1|.|few
CASTEAGDTQYF
TGTGCCAGCACGGAGGCCGGAGATACGCAGTATTTT
>TRBJ2-2|TRBV21-1|.|.
CAPPTNTGELFF
TGTGCCCCCCCCACGAACACCGGGGAGCTGTTTTTT
>TRBJ2-5|TRBV27|.|.
CATRRSRGWETQYF
TGTGCCACCAGACGATCTAGGGGGTGGGAGACCCAGTACTTC
>TRBJ1-5|TRBV27|.|few
CASREGINQPQHF
TGTGCCAGCAGAGAAGGGATCAATCAGCCCCAGCATTTT
>TRBJ1-1|TRBV5-6|.|.
CASSLGFRAGEAFF
TGTGCCAGCAGCTTGGGTTTTCGGGCCGGGGAAGCTTTCTTT
>TRBJ2-3|TRBV9|.|once
CASSVDGGTDTQYF
TGTGCCAGCAGCGTAGATGGAGGCACAGATACGCAGTATTTT
>TRBJ2-5|TRBV5-4|.|.
CASSPRDTQETQYF
TGTGCCAGCAGCCCCCGGGACACCCAAGAGACCCAGTACTTC
>TRBJ2-4|TRBV6-6|.|.
CATSGGKPRFKNIQYF
TGTGCCACCTCGGGTGGAAAGCCTCGATTCAAAAACATTCAGTACTTC
>TRBJ1-6|TRBV13|.|.
CASSLKSFPSYNSPLHF
TGTGCCAGCAGCTTAAAGTCCTTTCCCTCCTATAATTCACCCCTCCACTTT
>TRBJ1-1|TRBV7-6|.|.
CASSLAPANTEAFF
TGTGCCAGCAGCTTAGCGCCGGCAAACACTGAAGCTTTCTTT
>TRBJ1-2|TRBV21-1|.|.
CASSPRDPAQDGYTF
TGTGCCAGCAGCCCCCGAGACCCCGCGCAGGATGGCTACACCTTC
>TRBJ1-2|TRBV30|.|.
CAWSVAHNYGYTF
TGTGCCTGGAGTGTAGCCCATAACTATGGCTACACCTTC
>TRBJ2-3|TRBV7-2|.|.
CASSSARDTQYF
TGTGCCAGCAGCTCTGCCCGAGATACGCAGTATTTT
>TRBJ2-7|TRBV7-8|.|.
CASHTGDHEQYF
TGTGCCAGCCATACCGGGGACCACGAGCAGTACTTC
>TRBJ2-7|TRBV23-1|.|few
CASSQSHLGSYEQYF
TGCGCCAGCAGTCAATCCCACTTAGGCAGCTACGAGCAGTACTTC
>TRBJ1-2|TRBV6-1|TRBD1|.
CATSGQSMGYTF
TGTGCCACCTCGGGACAGTCTATGGGCTACACCTTC
>TRBJ2-7|TRBV10-3|.|.
CAIQGGRFIYEQYF
TGTGCCATTCAGGGCGGTAGGTTTATCTACGAGCAGTACTTC
>TRBJ2-7|TRBV9|.|.
CASSLADVGGAEQYF
TGTGCCAGCAGCTTAGCGGATGTTGGTGGGGCAGAGCAGTACTTC
>TRBJ2-5|TRBV6-5|TRBD2|.
CASRLAGMETQYF
TGTGCCAGCCGACTAGCGGGCATGGAGACCCAGTACTTC
>TRBJ2-3|TRBV7-3|TRBD1|.
CASSEGTGLADTQYF
TGTGCCAGCTCAGAAGGGACAGGGCTTGCAGATACGCAGTATTTT
>TRBJ2-1|TRBV4-3|.|.
CASSHGVYNEQFF
TGCGCCAGCAGCCACGGGGTCTACAATGAGCAGTTCTTC
>TRBJ2-5|TRBV11-2|TRBD2|.
CASSPLLAGNQETQYF
TGTGCCAGCAGCCCCCTCCTAGCGGGGAACCAAGAGACCCAGTACTTC
>TRBJ2-7|TRBV5-1|.|.
CASSAGNEQYF
TGCGCCAGCAGCGCGGGGAACGAGCAGTACTTC
>TRBJ2-2|TRBV11-2|.|.
CASSFGGRETGELFF
TGTGCCAGCAGCTTTGGTGGCAGGGAGACCGGGGAGCTGTTTTTT
>TRBJ1-4|TRBV11-2|.|once
CASSPGGLVREKLFF
TGTGCCAGCAGCCCGGGGGGATTGGTCCGTGAAAAACTGTTTTTT